The sequence of this T cell receptor beta chain was determined in a study of T cell repertoires in cytomegalovirus infection. Study-level results: HLA-C-restricted CMV-specific TCR beta clonotypes were dominant in the ex vivo response. Totalled public TCR beta family frequency picked out people who carried CMV plus the relevant HLA.

This clonotype was seen many times. Its antigen is undetermined. There are 12 residues in the CDR3. Germline CDR1 SNHLY, CDR2 FYNNEI. V was shortened by 8 bases and J by 2 bases, with 9 bases between the two germline ends. MiXCR, applied by TCRdb to the reads, yields one record per CDR3 protein. Here the sample spans 200,000 to 250,000 distinct CDR3 sequences, roughly 6.5% being singletons. The chain is built from TRBV2 and TRBJ2-5; D uncertain. Sequenced material: PBMCs. This sequence was found in a human donor in good health (CMV status not recorded). Some clones in this sample may be carry-over from other donors' samples. The CDR3 DNA sequence: TGTGCCAGCGGAATGGTGCAAGAGACCCAGTACTTC. Its protein product is CASGMVQETQYF.